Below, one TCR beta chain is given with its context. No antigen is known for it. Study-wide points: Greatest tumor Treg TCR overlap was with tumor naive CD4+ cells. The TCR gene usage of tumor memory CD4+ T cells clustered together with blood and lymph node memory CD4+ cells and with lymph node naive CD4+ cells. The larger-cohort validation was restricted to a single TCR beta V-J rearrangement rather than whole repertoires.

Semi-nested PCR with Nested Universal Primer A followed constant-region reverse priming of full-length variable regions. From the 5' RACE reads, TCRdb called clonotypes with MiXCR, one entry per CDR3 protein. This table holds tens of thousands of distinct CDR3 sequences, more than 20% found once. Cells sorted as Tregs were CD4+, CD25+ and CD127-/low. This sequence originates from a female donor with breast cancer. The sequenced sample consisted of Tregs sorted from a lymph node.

The CDR3 DNA reads as TGTGCCAGTAATGAGCGGGAGGGTTCCGGGGAGCTGTTTTTT. Protein sequence: CASNEREGSGELFF. The chain employs TRBV19 and TRBJ2-2; 10 bases map to TRBD2. The CDR3 runs 14 residues. The V gene's germline CDR1 is LNHDA and CDR2 SQIVND (reference sequence). V gave up 7 bases and J gave up 6 bases; unmatched junction bases: 5. Full variable domain (missing parts from reference TRBV19 and TRBJ2-2): DGGITQSPKYLFRKEGQNVTLSCEQNLNHDAMYWYRQDPGQGLRLIYYSQIVNDFQKGDIAEGYSVSREKKESFPLTVTSAQKNPTAFYLCASNEREGSGELFFGEGSRLTVL.